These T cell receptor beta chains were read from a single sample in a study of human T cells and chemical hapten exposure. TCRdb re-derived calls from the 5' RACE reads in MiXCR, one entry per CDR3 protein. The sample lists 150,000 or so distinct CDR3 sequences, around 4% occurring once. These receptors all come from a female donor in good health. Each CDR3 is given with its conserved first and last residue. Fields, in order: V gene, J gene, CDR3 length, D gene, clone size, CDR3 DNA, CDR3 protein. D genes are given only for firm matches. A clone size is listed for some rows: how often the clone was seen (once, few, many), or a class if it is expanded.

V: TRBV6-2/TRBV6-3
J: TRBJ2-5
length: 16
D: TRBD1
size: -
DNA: TGTGCCAGCAGTAAAGCGCCGGGACAGGGTCTAGAGACCCAGTACTTC
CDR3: CASSKAPGQGLETQYF

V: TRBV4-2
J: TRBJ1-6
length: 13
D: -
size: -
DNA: TGTGCCAGCAGCCAAGATCAGGGGAACGGTGTTTGGTTT
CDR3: CASSQDQGNGVWF

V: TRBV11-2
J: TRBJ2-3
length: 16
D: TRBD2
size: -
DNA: TGTGCCAGCAGCTTCGGGTTGGGTAGCGGGGGGGTCACGCAGTATTTT
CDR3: CASSFGLGSGGVTQYF

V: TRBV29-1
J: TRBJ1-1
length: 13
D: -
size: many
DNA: TGCAGCGCCCTCCGACAGTCCAACACTGAAGCTTTCTTT
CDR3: CSALRQSNTEAFF

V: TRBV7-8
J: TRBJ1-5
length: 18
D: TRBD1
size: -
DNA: TGTGCCAGCAGCTTACCTAACAGGGGCGCATTGAGCAATCAGCCCCAGCATTTT
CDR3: CASSLPNRGALSNQPQHF

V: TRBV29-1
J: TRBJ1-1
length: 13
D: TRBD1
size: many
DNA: TGCAGCGCCACTGGGACAGGGCACACTGAAGCTTTCTTT
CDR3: CSATGTGHTEAFF

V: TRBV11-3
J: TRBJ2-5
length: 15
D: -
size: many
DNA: TGTGCCAGCAGCTTCGGTACATCGTACCAAGAGACCCAGTACTTC
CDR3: CASSFGTSYQETQYF

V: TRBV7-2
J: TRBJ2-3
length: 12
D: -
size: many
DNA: TGTGCCAGCAGCACTCCCACAGATACGCAGTATTTT
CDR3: CASSTPTDTQYF

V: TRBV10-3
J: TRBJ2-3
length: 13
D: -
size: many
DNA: TGTGCCATCACTGGCAGGTTGGCAGATACGCAGTATTTT
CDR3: CAITGRLADTQYF

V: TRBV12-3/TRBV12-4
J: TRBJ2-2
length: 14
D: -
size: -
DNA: TGTGCCAGCAGGAACTGCAGGAACACCGGGGAGCTGTTTTTT
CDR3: CASRNCRNTGELFF

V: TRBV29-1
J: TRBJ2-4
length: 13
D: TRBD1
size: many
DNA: TGCAGCGTTTCACAGGGGAGTGGAAACATTCAGTACTTC
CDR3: CSVSQGSGNIQYF

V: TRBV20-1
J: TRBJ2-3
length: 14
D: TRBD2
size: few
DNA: TGCAGTGCTAGAGTACCTAGCGGGGGACCCACGCAGTATTTT
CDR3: CSARVPSGGPTQYF

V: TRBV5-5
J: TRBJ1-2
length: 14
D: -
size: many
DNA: TGTGCCAGCAGCTCTGGGACACCCATCTATGGCTACACCTTC
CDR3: CASSSGTPIYGYTF

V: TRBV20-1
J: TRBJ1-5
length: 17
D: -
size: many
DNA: TGCAGTGCTAGAGATTTTGGGCGGGGAGATAGCAATCAGCCCCAGCATTTT
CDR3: CSARDFGRGDSNQPQHF

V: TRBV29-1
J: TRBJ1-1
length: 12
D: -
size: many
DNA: TGCAGCGTAACAGACGGAAACACTGAAGCTTTCTTT
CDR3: CSVTDGNTEAFF

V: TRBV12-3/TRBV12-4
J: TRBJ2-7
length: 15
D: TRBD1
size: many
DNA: TGTGCCAGCAGTCCCGGGACAGGGGGCTCCTACGAGCAGTACTTC
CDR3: CASSPGTGGSYEQYF

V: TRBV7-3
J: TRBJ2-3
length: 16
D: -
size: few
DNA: TGTGCCAGCAGCACTCAAGGGGGGGGGCGCACAGATACGCAGTATTTT
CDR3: CASSTQGGGRTDTQYF

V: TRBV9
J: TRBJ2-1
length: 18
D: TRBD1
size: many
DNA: TGTGCCAGCAGCGTAGGAACAGGGGCAGCGACCCTCTACAATGAGCAGTTCTTC
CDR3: CASSVGTGAATLYNEQFF

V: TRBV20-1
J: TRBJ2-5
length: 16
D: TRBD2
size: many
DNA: TGCAGTGCTAGAGATCCCACTAGCGGGGGGGGAGAGACCCAGTACTTC
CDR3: CSARDPTSGGGETQYF

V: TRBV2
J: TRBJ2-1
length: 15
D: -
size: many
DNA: TGTGCCAGCAGAGCTACTAGCCTCCGCTACAATGAGCAGTTCTTC
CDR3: CASRATSLRYNEQFF

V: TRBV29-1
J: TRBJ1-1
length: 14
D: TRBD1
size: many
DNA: TGCAGCGTTGAATCCGGACAGGGGAGGACTGAAGCTTTCTTT
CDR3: CSVESGQGRTEAFF

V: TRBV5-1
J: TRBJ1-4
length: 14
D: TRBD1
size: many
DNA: TGCGCCAGCAGAGAAGGGGGCGGCGATGAAAAACTGTTTTTT
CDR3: CASREGGGDEKLFF

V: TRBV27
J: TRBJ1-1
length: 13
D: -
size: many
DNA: TGTGCCACCCGAGGGGCCCAGAACACTGAAGCTTTCTTT
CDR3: CATRGAQNTEAFF

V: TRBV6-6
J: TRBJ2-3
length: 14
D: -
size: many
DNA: TGTGCCAGCAGTTACAACCTTTTAAGAGATACGCAGTATTTT
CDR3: CASSYNLLRDTQYF

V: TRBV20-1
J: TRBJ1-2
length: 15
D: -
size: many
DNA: TGCAGTGCTAGCAAAGCGATTGAGGTTAACTATGGCTACACCTTC
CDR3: CSASKAIEVNYGYTF

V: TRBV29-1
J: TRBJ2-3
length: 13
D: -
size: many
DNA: TGCAGCGTTGTTTGGGCCGACACAGATACGCAGTATTTT
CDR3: CSVVWADTDTQYF

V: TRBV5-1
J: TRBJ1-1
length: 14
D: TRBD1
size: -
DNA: TGCGCCAGCAGCTTAACAGGGGCGGACACTGAAGCTTTCTTT
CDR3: CASSLTGADTEAFF

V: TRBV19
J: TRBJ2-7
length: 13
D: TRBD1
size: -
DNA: TGTGCCAGTAGTGGGGACAGGGGTGACGAGCAGTACTTC
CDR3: CASSGDRGDEQYF

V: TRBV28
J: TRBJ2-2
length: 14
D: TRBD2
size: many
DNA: TGTGCCAGCACCTCGGGGGGGCCCACCGGGGAGCTGTTTTTT
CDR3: CASTSGGPTGELFF

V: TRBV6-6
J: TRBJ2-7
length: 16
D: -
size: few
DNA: TGTGCCAGCAGTAGGGAGGACAGGCTATACTCCTACGAGCAGTACTTC
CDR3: CASSREDRLYSYEQYF

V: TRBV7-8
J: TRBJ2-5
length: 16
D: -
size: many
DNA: TGTGCCAGCAGCTTAGTGGGCGGGGTAGACCAAGAGACCCAGTACTTC
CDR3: CASSLVGGVDQETQYF

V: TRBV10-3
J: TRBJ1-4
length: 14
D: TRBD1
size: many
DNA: TGTGCCAGTACTACAGGGGGAACTAATGAAAAACTGTTTTTT
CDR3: CASTTGGTNEKLFF

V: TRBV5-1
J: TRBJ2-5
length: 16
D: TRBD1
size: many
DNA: TGCGCCAGCAGCTCCGAAGGGGGCGCCGGGCAAGAGACCCAGTACTTC
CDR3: CASSSEGGAGQETQYF

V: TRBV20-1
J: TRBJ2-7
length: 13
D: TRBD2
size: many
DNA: TGCAGTGCCAGTAGCGGGGGTCCTTACGAGCAGTACTTC
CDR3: CSASSGGPYEQYF

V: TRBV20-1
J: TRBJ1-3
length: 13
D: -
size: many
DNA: TGCAGTGCTACGGGACACTCTGGAAACACCATATATTTT
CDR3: CSATGHSGNTIYF

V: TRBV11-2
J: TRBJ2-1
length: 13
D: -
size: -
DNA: TGTGCCAGCAGCTTAGTGGCAGACAATGAGCAGTTCTTC
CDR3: CASSLVADNEQFF

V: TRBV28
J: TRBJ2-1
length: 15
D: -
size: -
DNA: TGTGCCAGCAGTTTCGTCCGGAGCTCCTACAATGAGCAGTTCTTC
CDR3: CASSFVRSSYNEQFF

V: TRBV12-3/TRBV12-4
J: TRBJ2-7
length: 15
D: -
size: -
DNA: TGTGCCAGCAGCCTAAGGGACGGAAGCTCCTACGAGCAGTACTTC
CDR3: CASSLRDGSSYEQYF

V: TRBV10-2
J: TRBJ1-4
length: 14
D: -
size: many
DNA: TGCGCCAGCAGGGACAGCTGGCTTAATGAAAAACTGTTTTTT
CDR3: CASRDSWLNEKLFF

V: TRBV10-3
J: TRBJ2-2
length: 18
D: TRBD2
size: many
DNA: TGTGCCATCAGAACGGGACTAGCGGGGGGAAGGAACACCGGGGAGCTGTTTTTT
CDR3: CAIRTGLAGGRNTGELFF

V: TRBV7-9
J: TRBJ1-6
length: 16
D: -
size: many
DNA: TGTGCCAGCAGCTTAGCGTCAGGCATTACTAATTCACCCCTCCACTTT
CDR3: CASSLASGITNSPLHF

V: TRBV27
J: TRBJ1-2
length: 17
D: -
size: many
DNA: TGTGCCAGCAGTCTAAAAGGTGGACAGATAACTAACTATGGCTACACCTTC
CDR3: CASSLKGGQITNYGYTF

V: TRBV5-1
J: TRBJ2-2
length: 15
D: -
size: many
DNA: TGCGCCAGCAGCTTTGAGCGCAGGGCCCCCGGGGAGCTGTTTTTT
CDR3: CASSFERRAPGELFF